This T cell receptor beta chain was found in a study of T cell responses to AZD1222 COVID-19 vaccine. Some clones are missing from TCRdb's copy, which holds only in-frame ones; the method was immunoSEQ multiplex PCR. The sample lists 90,000 to 150,000 clones, approximately 91% occurring once. Germline values: CDR1 MNHNS, CDR2 SASEGT. The J segment lost 4 bases and the V segment lost 1 base, leaving 2 bases of the junction unmatched. This CDR3 region has 14 residues. Sequences were derived from peripheral blood, sampled on day 0 of AZD1222 vaccination. This TCR derives from an adult in good health. The V gene is TRBV6-1, the J gene TRBJ2-3, with 7 bases matching TRBD2. CDR3 nucleotides: TGTGCCAGCAGTGAAGGGACTAGATCAGATACGCAGTATTTT. Its translation: CASSEGTRSDTQYF.